These 3 T cell receptor beta chains were sequenced from one sample in a study of shared clonotypes between healthy human individuals. Clones were read by immunoSEQ multiplex PCR, and TCRdb kept only the in-frame ones, dropping some. The sample includes around 2.3 million clones, around 95% of them seen just once. Sequencing used naive CD4+ T cells sorted from blood. Subset given: CD45RA+ positively selected. Receptors were obtained from a man between 18 and 29 years old in good health.

Comment on this clone: At the DNA level, this CDR3 is encoded by other sequences in the same sample as well. The genes are TRBV6-5 and TRBJ1-1, with 7 bases fitting TRBD1. The CDR3 loop spans 13 amino acids. Germline V CDR1 and CDR2: MNHEY, SVGAGI. The J segment lost 1 base and the V segment lost 6 bases, leaving 2 bases of the junction unmatched. Here the CDR3 reads CASRRTGNTEAFF. The CDR3 nucleotides are TGTGCCAGCAGGAGGACAGGGAACACTGAAGCTTTCTTT.

With regard to this clone: Different DNA sequences within this sample yield the same CDR3. This chain uses TRBV5-1 with TRBJ2-3, with a weak D call TRBD2 (6 bases). This CDR3 has 15 residues. Germline V lookup: CDR1 SGHRS, CDR2 YFSETQ. Trimming took off 0 bases at V and 2 bases at J, with 10 bases between the two ends. This chain's CDR3 is CASSLGGGITDTQYF. The CDR3 nucleotides read TGCGCCAGCAGCTTGGGAGGCGGGATCACAGATACGCAGTATTTT.

This clone was counted between two and nine times. The sample carries other DNA sequences with the same CDR3. The genes are TRBV9 and TRBJ2-7; TRBD1 matches at 7 bases. Germline CDR1 reads SGDLS; CDR2 reads YYNGEE. The CDR3 length is 14 residues. Losses at the gene ends were 0 bases for V and 2 bases for J; bases not matched to a gene: 2. CDR3 residues: CASSVGQGTYEQYF. DNA for the CDR3: TGTGCCAGCAGCGTAGGACAGGGAACCTACGAGCAGTACTTC.